Reported below is one T cell receptor beta chain. The entry originates in a study of technical replicates of blood from a handful of donors. This table comes from immunoSEQ multiplex PCR, and its TCRdb copy is limited to in-frame clones, with some not included. The sample yields fewer than 75,000 clones, 93% seen once. Sequences were obtained from T cells isolated from PBMCs. The receptor comes from a human donor in good health.

The CDR3 DNA sequence: TGTGCCAGCAGTTTATACGCGGGAGCCAGCACAGATACGCAGTATTTT. It yields the protein CASSLYAGASTDTQYF. The chain has TRBV27 and TRBJ2-3; 7 positions match TRBD2. V shed 1 base, J shed 0 bases, and the junction held 4 bases outside the gene matches. Germline CDR1 MNHEY, CDR2 SMNVEV (reference sequence). The CDR3 has 16 amino acids.